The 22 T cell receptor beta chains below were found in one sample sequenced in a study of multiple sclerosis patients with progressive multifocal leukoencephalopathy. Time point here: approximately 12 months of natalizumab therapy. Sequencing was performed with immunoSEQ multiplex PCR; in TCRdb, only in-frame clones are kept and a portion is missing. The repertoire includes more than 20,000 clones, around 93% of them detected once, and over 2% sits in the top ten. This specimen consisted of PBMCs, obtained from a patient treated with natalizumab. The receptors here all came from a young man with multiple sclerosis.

In DNA, the CDR3 is TGCGCCAGCAGCCTAAACCGGGACGAGAACACTGAAGCTTTCTTT. It yields the protein CASSLNRDENTEAFF. The chain is built from TRBV4-1 and TRBJ1-1; possibly TRBD1 for D (5 bases). This CDR3 has 15 amino acids. The germline V gene encodes CDR1 MGHRA and CDR2 YSYEKL. V was shortened by 4 bases and J by 1 base, with 13 bases between the two germline ends.

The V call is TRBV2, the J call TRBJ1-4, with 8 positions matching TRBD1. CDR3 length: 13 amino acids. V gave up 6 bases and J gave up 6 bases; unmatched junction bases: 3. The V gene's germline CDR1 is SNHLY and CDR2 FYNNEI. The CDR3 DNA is TGTGCCAGCAGGACAGGGGTTGATGAAAAACTGTTTTTT. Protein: CASRTGVDEKLFF.

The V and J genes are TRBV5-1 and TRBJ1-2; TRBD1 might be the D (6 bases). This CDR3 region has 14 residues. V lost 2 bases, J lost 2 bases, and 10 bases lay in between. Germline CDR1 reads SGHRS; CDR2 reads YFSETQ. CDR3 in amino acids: CASSLAGENYGYTF. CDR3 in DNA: TGCGCCAGCAGCTTAGCAGGGGAAAACTATGGCTACACCTTC.

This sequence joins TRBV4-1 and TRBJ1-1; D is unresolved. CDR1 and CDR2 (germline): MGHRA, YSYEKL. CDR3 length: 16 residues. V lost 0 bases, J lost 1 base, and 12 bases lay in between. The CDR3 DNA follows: TGCGCCAGCAGCCAAGATAAAGGGCAGCCGAACACTGAAGCTTTCTTT. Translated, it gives CASSQDKGQPNTEAFF.

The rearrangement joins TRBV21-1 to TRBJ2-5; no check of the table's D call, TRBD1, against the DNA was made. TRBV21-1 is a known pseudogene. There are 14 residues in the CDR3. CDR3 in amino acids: CASSFKTGEETQYF. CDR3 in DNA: TGTGCCAGCAGCTTTAAGACAGGGGAAGAGACCCAGTACTTC.

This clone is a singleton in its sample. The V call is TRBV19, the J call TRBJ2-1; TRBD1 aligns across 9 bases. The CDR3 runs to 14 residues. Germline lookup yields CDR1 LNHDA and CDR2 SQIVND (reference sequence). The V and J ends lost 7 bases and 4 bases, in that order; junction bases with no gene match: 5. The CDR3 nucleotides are TGTGCCAGTACCCGGACAGGGGAATACAATGAGCAGTTCTTC. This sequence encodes CASTRTGEYNEQFF.

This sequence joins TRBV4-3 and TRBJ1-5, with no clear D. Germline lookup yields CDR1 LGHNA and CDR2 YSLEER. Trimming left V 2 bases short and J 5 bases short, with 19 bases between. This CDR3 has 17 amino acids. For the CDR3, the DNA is TGCGCCAGCAGCCAATCTCCGGCCACATTGGGCCATCAGCCCCAGCATTTT. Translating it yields CASSQSPATLGHQPQHF.

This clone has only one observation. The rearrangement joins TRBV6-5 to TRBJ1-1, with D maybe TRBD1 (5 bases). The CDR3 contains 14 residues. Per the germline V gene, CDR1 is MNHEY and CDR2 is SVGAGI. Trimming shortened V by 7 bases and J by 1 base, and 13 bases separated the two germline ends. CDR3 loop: CASTTGTSNTEAFF. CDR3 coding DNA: TGTGCCAGCACCACCGGGACGTCGAACACTGAAGCTTTCTTT.

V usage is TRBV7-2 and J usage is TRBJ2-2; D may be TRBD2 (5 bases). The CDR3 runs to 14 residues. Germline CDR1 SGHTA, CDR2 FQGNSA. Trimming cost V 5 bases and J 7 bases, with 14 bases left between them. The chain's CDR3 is CASSLRWAGGELFF. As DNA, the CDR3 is TGTGCCAGCAGCCTCCGGTGGGCGGGCGGGGAGCTGTTTTTT. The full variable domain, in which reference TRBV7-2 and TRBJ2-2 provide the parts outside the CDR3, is GAGVSQSPSNKVTEKGKDVELRCDPISGHTALYWYRQSLGQGLEFLIYFQGNSAPDKSGLPSDRFSAERTGGSVSTLTIQRTQQEDSAVYLCASSLRWAGGELFFGEGSRLTVL.

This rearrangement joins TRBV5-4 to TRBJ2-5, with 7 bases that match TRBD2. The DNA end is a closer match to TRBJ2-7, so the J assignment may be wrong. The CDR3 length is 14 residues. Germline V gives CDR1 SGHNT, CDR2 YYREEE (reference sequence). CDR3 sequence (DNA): TGTGCCAGCCGCATGGGCGGGAGCCCCTACGAGCAGTACTTC. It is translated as CASRMGGSPYEQYF.

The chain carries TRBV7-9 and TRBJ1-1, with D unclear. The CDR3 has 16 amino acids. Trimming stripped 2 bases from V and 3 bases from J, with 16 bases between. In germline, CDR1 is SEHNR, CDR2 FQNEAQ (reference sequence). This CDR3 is CASSLFPGGSDTEAFF. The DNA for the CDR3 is TGTGCCAGCAGCTTATTCCCAGGAGGATCGGACACTGAAGCTTTCTTT.

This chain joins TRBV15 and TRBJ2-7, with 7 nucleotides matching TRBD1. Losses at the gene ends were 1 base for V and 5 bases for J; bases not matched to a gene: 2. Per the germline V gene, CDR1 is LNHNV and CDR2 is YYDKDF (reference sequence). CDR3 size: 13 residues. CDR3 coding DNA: TGTGCCACCAGCAGAGGCCAGGGGGACGAGCAGTACGTC. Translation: CATSRGQGDEQYV.

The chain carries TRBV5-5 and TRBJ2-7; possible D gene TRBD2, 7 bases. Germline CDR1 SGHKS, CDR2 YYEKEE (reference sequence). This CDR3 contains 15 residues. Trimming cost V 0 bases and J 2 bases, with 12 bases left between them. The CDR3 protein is CASSLGGEGAYEQYV. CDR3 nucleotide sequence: TGTGCCAGCAGCTTGGGTGGGGAGGGGGCCTACGAGCAGTACGTC.

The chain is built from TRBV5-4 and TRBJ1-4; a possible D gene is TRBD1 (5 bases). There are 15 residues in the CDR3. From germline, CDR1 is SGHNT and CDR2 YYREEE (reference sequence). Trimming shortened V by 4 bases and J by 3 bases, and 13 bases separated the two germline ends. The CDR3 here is CASSHQGPANEKLFF. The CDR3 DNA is TGTGCCAGCAGCCACCAGGGTCCAGCTAATGAAAAACTGTTTTTT.

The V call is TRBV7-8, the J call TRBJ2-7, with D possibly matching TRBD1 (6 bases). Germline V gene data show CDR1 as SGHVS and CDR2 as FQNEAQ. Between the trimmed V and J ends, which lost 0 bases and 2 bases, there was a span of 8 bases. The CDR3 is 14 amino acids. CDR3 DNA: TGTGCCAGCAGCTTAGCGGGGGCAGCCTACGAGCAGTACGTC. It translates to CASSLAGAAYEQYV.

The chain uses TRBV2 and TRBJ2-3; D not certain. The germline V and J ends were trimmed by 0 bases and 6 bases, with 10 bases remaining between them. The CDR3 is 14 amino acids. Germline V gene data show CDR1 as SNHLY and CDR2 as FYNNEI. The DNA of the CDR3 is TGTGCCAGCAGTGAAGCCCCTAGAAGTGATACGCAGTATTTT. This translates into CASSEAPRSDTQYF.

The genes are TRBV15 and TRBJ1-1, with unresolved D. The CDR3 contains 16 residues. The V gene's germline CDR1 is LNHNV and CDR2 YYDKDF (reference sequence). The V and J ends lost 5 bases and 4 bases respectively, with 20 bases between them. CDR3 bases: TGTGCCACCAGCCCAATCAGGATCAATTTACGCACTGAAGCTTTCTTT. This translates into CATSPIRINLRTEAFF.

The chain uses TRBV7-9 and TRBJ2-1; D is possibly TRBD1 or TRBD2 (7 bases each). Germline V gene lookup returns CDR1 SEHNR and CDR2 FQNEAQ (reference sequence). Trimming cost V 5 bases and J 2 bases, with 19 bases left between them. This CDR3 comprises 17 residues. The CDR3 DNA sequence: TGTGCCAGCAGCGCGCTTGCAGGGGGGGGACCCTACAATGAGCAGTTCTTC. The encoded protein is CASSALAGGGPYNEQFF.

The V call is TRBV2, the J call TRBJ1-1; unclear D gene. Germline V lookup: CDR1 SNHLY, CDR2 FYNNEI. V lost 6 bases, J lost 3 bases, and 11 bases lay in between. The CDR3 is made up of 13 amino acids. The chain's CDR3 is CASSLRWDTEAFF. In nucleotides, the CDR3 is TGTGCCAGCAGCCTGAGGTGGGACACTGAAGCTTTCTTT.

The CDR3 is CASTAHRGVAKQFF. As DNA, the CDR3 is TGTGCCAGTACCGCTCATCGGGGAGTGGCGAAGCAGTTCTTC. V usage is TRBV19 and J usage is TRBJ2-1; D possibly corresponds to TRBD2 (5 bases). The CDR3 covers 14 residues. The germline gives CDR1 LNHDA, CDR2 SQIVND (reference sequence). V lost 7 bases and J 11 bases, leaving 21 bases between the germline ends.

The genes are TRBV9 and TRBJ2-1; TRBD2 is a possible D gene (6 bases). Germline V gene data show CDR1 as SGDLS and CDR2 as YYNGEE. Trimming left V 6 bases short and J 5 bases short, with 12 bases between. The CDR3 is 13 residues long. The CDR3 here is CASKGGKHNEQFF. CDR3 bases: TGTGCCAGCAAAGGCGGGAAACACAATGAGCAGTTCTTC.

The DNA of the CDR3 is TGTGCCAGCAGTTTCGAGGGCTCCTCCGGAAACACCATATATTTT. This codes for CASSFEGSSGNTIYF. The genes are TRBV28 and TRBJ1-3; D is undetermined. V lost 3 bases and J lost 4, with 13 bases in between. This CDR3 spans 15 amino acids. Germline V lookup: CDR1 MDHEN, CDR2 SYDVKM.